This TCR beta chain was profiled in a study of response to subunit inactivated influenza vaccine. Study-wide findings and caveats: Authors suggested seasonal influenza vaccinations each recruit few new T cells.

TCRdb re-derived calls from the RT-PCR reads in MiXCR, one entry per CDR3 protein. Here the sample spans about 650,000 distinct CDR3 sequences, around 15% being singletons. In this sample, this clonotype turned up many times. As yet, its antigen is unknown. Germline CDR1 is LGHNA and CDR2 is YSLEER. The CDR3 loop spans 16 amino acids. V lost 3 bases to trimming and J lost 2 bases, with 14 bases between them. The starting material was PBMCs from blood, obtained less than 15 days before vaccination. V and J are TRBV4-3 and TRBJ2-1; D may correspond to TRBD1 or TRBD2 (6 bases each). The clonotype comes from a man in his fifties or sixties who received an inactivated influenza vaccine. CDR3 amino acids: CASSQGWRGTYNEQFF. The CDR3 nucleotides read TGCGCCAGCAGCCAGGGCTGGAGGGGGACCTACAATGAGCAGTTCTTC.